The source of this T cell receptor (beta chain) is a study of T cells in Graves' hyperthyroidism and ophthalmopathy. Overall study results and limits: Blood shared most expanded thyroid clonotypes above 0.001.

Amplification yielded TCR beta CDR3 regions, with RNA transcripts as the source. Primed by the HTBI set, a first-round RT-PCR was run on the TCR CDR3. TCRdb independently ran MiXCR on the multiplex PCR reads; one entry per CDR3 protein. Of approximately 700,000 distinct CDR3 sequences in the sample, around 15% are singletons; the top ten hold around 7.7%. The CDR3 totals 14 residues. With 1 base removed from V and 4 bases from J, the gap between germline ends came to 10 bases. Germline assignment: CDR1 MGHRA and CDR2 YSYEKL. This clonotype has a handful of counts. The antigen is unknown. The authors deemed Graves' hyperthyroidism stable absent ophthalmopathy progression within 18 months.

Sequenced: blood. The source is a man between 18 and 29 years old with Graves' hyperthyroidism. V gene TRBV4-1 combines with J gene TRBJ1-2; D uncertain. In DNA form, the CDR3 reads TGCGCCAGCAGCCAAGCGAACGGACTCTATGGCTACACCTTC. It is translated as CASSQANGLYGYTF.